This record covers a single T cell receptor (beta chain). It was with 60 Vbeta and 13 Jbeta primers that the PCR ran. Using immunoSEQ multiplex PCR, the repertoire was profiled, and TCRdb retains in-frame clones only, with some absent. The data show around 90,000 clones, 70% to 80% seen once. This entry is derived from a study of cytomegalovirus exposure and HLA in healthy donors. Sample: PBMCs. The sequence came from a male donor in good health and CMV-seropositive.

The CDR3 nucleotides read TGTGCCAGCAGTGACCCGAGGTATCAGCCCCAGCATTTT. As protein: CASSDPRYQPQHF. The chain joins TRBV6-4 to TRBJ1-5; D gene unclear. The length of the CDR3 is 13 residues. The V end was cut by 2 bases, the J end by 5 bases, with 7 bases between. Germline V gives CDR1 MRHNA, CDR2 SNTAGT.